This section outlines one T cell receptor beta chain sequence together with its context. Its target is unknown. This record belongs to a study of OX40 agonist ivuxolimab in advanced cancers. The study's findings and limits: Expanded peripheral T cells had an undetermined antigen specificity. There was clonal expansion of CD4+ and CD8+ blood T cells by week 6 at 0.1 to 3.0 mg/kg.

Measured with immunoSEQ multiplex PCR; TCRdb has only the in-frame clones, and not every one. The table has roughly 58,000 clones, roughly 87% seen once. Germline V gives CDR1 SGHDT, CDR2 YYEEEE. V gave up 5 bases and J gave up 4 bases, with 16 bases separating them. This CDR3 contains 15 residues. The specimen was CD4+ or CD8+ T cells sorted from blood, collected in a trial of the OX40 agonist ivuxolimab. The receptor was derived from an adult with an advanced solid tumor such as melanoma, head and neck, liver or kidney cancer. The chain employs TRBV5-6 and TRBJ1-3; D might be TRBD1 (6 bases). CDR3 sequence: CASSPQSGAGNTIYF. DNA of the CDR3: TGTGCCAGCAGTCCTCAGTCGGGGGCCGGAAACACCATATATTTT.